This T cell receptor beta chain was retrieved from a study of cytomegalovirus exposure and HLA in healthy donors. PCR employed 60 Vbeta and 13 Jbeta primers. Profiled with immunoSEQ multiplex PCR; TCRdb holds only in-frame clones, not every one. The data contain some 210,000 clones, over 70% of them singletons. Comment on this clone: What it binds is not known.

The V gene's germline CDR1 is ENHRY and CDR2 SYGVKD. V shed 2 bases and J shed 4 bases, with 14 bases lying between them. This CDR3 region has 15 residues. Study-wide results and caveats: In a later analysis, compared with equally common non-associated chains, HLA-associated beta chains were more expanded. For most TCR beta V segments, an earlier analysis put the productive rate at about 87% or about 30% of the time.

V gene TRBV10-3 combines with J gene TRBJ2-5, with a possible D match to TRBD1 (6 bases). This receptor was identified in a man aged 25 to 40 in good health and CMV-seronegative. The sample taken for sequencing was PBMCs. CDR3 loop: CAISEGPGQRETQYF. CDR3 DNA sequence: TGTGCCATCAGTGAGGGACCCGGACAGCGAGAGACCCAGTACTTC.